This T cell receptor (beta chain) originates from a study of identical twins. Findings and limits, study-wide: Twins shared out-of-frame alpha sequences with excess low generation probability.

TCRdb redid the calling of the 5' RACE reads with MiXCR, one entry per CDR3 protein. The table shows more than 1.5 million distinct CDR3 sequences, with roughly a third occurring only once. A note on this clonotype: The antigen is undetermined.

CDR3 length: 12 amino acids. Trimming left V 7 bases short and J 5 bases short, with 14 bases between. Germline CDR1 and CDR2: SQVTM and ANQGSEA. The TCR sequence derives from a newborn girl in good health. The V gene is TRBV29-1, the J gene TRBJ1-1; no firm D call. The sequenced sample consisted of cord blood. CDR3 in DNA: TGCAGCGCAACCTTGCGGGGAACTGAAGCTTTCTTT. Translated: CSATLRGTEAFF.